Presented here are 28 T cell receptor beta chains from one specimen sequenced in a study of beta chain features in type 1 diabetes. Their antigen targets remain unknown. Broader study findings: Moderate yet significant TCRB CDR3 shortening was seen in Type 1 diabetes patients in all four CD4+ subsets.

Investigators reverse transcribed all isolated RNA, so they sequenced expressed TCRB transcripts. Data came from immunoSEQ multiplex PCR; TCRdb stores just in-frame clones and leaves some out. The sample shows 330,000 or so clones, roughly an eighth of them seen only once. The specimen sequenced was naive CD4+ T cells from blood. The receptor set was obtained from a woman aged 18 to 35 with type 1 diabetes.

V is TRBV4-3 and J is TRBJ1-1; TRBD1 matches at 9 bases. After removal of 4 bases from V and 2 bases from J, the junction contained 8 bases not matched to a gene. The V gene's germline CDR1 is LGHNA and CDR2 YSLEER. The CDR3 consists of 16 residues. The CDR3 DNA follows: TGCGCCAGCAGCCCGGAGGGGACAGGGCCCAACACTGAAGCTTTCTTT. This codes for CASSPEGTGPNTEAFF.

This clone was counted a few times. The chain joins TRBV6-1 to TRBJ2-1; TRBD1 is a possible D gene (5 bases). Trimming removed 4 bases at V and 1 base at J, with 11 bases between. The germline gives CDR1 MNHNS, CDR2 SASEGT. The CDR3 runs 15 residues. Here the CDR3 DNA reads TGTGCCAGCAGTGCCATGGGGCAGTCCTACAATGAGCAGTTCTTC. Its protein product is CASSAMGQSYNEQFF.

This clone has only a few counts. The chain links TRBV5-6 to TRBJ2-5; perhaps TRBD1 as D (6 bases). The V and J ends lost 4 bases and 5 bases respectively, with 12 bases between them. Looked up from germline, CDR1 is SGHDT and CDR2 is YYEEEE. The CDR3 covers 13 residues. The CDR3 bases are TGTGCCAGCAGCCGGGCAGGGGCGGAGACCCAGTACTTC. Translating it yields CASSRAGAETQYF.

This clone came up a few times. V gene TRBV7-9 combines with J gene TRBJ2-1, with a tentative D call TRBD1 (6 bases). Looked up from germline, CDR1 is SEHNR and CDR2 is FQNEAQ (reference sequence). The CDR3 covers 16 residues. V was pared by 4 bases and J by 7 bases, with 20 bases between. This chain's CDR3 is CASSSRARQRGNEQFF. The CDR3 coding sequence is TGTGCCAGCAGCTCGAGGGCCCGACAGAGGGGGAATGAGCAGTTCTTC.

This chain connects TRBV19 to TRBJ1-1, with D uncertain. Germline CDR1 and CDR2: LNHDA and SQIVND (reference sequence). Trimming removed 7 bases at V and 0 bases at J, with 9 bases between. The CDR3 contains 13 residues. The CDR3 loop is CASKAGLNTEAFF. CDR3 DNA sequence: TGTGCCAGTAAAGCAGGATTGAACACTGAAGCTTTCTTT.

The J gene is TRBJ2-1, the V gene TRBV28; D unresolved. V was trimmed by 5 bases and J by 8 bases, leaving 13 bases between them. Germline assignment: CDR1 MDHEN and CDR2 SYDVKM. CDR3 length: 13 amino acids. The CDR3 spells CASSPRARDEQFF. The DNA of the CDR3 is TGTGCCAGCAGTCCCCGCGCCCGGGATGAGCAGTTCTTC.

In its sample, this clone was seen a few times. CDR3: CASSGQGTSVEQYF. Here the CDR3 DNA reads TGTGCCAGCAGCGGACAGGGTACGAGTGTCGAGCAGTACTTC. V gene TRBV6-6 combines with J gene TRBJ2-7; 8 nucleotides line up with TRBD1. The J segment lost 6 bases and the V segment lost 6 bases, leaving 10 bases of the junction unmatched. The CDR3 is 14 amino acids. CDR1 is MNHNY, CDR2 SVGAGI, per germline (reference sequence).

This clone was observed a handful of times. This chain connects TRBV18 to TRBJ2-7, with a weak D call TRBD2 (5 bases). The V end lost 8 bases, the J end lost 1 base, and 12 bases lay between the germline ends. The CDR3 covers 13 residues. Germline V gene data show CDR1 as KGHSH and CDR2 as LQKENI. The CDR3 reads CASLSPGSYEQYF. As DNA, the CDR3 is TGTGCCAGCCTTTCCCCGGGATCCTACGAGCAGTACTTC.

The rearrangement joins TRBV4-3 to TRBJ2-1; 8 nucleotides agree with TRBD1. Germline-derived CDR1 and CDR2 are LGHNA and YSLEER. The CDR3 is 16 residues long. V lost 0 bases to trimming and J lost 5 bases; unmatched junction nucleotides: 6. CDR3 protein: CASSQDTWTGNNEQFF. The CDR3 DNA follows: TGCGCCAGCAGCCAAGATACTTGGACAGGGAACAATGAGCAGTTCTTC.

This clone was observed a few times. The CDR3 nucleotides are TGCGCCAGCAGCCAGGACGGGGGTTTCGACTACAATGAGCAGTTCTTC. Translating it yields CASSQDGGFDYNEQFF. The V call is TRBV4-3, the J call TRBJ2-1; D possibly corresponds to TRBD2 (6 bases). The CDR3 is made up of 16 amino acids. V lost 3 bases, J lost 3 bases, and 15 bases lay in between. The germline CDR1 and CDR2 sequences are LGHNA and YSLEER.

This clone was seen only a few times. The J gene is TRBJ2-5, the V gene TRBV2, with TRBD1 identical over 7 bases. Per germline, CDR1 SNHLY and CDR2 FYNNEI. The CDR3 loop spans 17 amino acids. The J segment lost 2 bases and the V segment lost 6 bases, leaving 15 bases of the junction unmatched. CDR3 DNA sequence: TGTGCCAGCAGAAAGACAGGACAGGTCACGATTCAAGAGACCCAGTACTTC. Translated: CASRKTGQVTIQETQYF.

This chain links TRBV4-1 with TRBJ2-3; unclear D gene. The CDR3 covers 15 residues. CDR1 and CDR2 from the germline V gene are MGHRA and YSYEKL. Trimming cost V 4 bases and J 2 bases, with 13 bases left between them. DNA of the CDR3: TGCGCCAGCAGCCCATTTGGGCTGTCCACAGATACGCAGTATTTT. Translating it yields CASSPFGLSTDTQYF.

This clone has a handful of counts. The chain joins TRBV15 to TRBJ2-5; no definite D call. V lost 8 bases and J 4 bases, leaving 14 bases between the germline ends. Germline V gives CDR1 LNHNV, CDR2 YYDKDF (reference sequence). The CDR3 runs to 13 residues. CDR3 residues: CATRLTGGETQYF. The CDR3 DNA sequence: TGTGCCACCCGCCTGACGGGTGGAGAGACCCAGTACTTC. Based on the CDR3 plus reference TRBV15 and TRBJ2-5, the full variable domain is DAMVIQNPRYQVTQFGKPVTLSCSQTLNHNVMYWYQQKSSQAPKLLFHYYDKDFNNEADTPDNFQSRRPNTSFCFLDIRSPGLGDTAMYLCATRLTGGETQYFGPGTRLLVL.

This sequence joins TRBV7-2 and TRBJ2-1; a weak D match, TRBD1 (6 bases). The CDR3 runs 14 residues. V was clipped by 6 bases and J by 2 bases, with 11 bases between them. Germline V gene data show CDR1 as SGHTA and CDR2 as FQGNSA. DNA of the CDR3: TGTGCCAGCAGGATGAGGGGGACCTACAATGAGCAGTTCTTC. It codes for CASRMRGTYNEQFF.

CDR3 sequence: CASSPRDTRPYEQYF. For the CDR3, the DNA is TGTGCCAGCAGCCCCCGGGACACCCGACCCTACGAGCAGTACTTC. This chain joins TRBV21-1 and TRBJ2-7; the D call in the table, TRBD1, was not verified against the DNA. TRBV21-1 is noted as a pseudogene. The CDR3 loop spans 15 amino acids.

This clone was counted only a few times. This chain uses TRBV9 with TRBJ1-1; 8 bases are a match to TRBD1. The germline V gene encodes CDR1 SGDLS and CDR2 YYNGEE. The CDR3 length is 14 residues. V lost 3 bases, J lost 4 bases, and 5 bases stayed unmatched. This chain's CDR3 is CASSGTGFSTEAFF. The CDR3, as DNA: TGTGCCAGCAGCGGGACAGGGTTCAGCACTGAAGCTTTCTTT.

This clone appeared a few times. The V call is TRBV2, the J call TRBJ2-1; no clear D. The CDR3 covers 11 residues. Germline CDR1 SNHLY, CDR2 FYNNEI. V gave up 7 bases and J gave up 3 bases, with 4 bases separating them. The CDR3 DNA follows: TGTGCCAGCACCTACTACAATGAGCAGTTCTTC. Translated, it gives CASTYYNEQFF.

This clone appeared a few times. Other DNA sequences in the sample encode the same CDR3. The rearrangement joins TRBV7-2 to TRBJ2-7, with 8 positions matching TRBD1. The CDR3 is 14 residues long. CDR1 and CDR2 (germline): SGHTA, FQGNSA. V was clipped by 5 bases and J by 1 base; unmatched bases: 4. CDR3: CASSPRQGSYEQYF. CDR3 coding DNA: TGTGCCAGCAGCCCGAGACAGGGGTCCTACGAGCAGTACTTC.

V is TRBV5-4 and J is TRBJ2-7; 7 positions agree with TRBD1. The CDR3 covers 13 residues. The J segment lost 2 bases and the V segment lost 6 bases, leaving 5 bases of the junction unmatched. Germline assignment: CDR1 SGHNT and CDR2 YYREEE (reference sequence). The CDR3 nucleotides read TGTGCCAGCACGATTCAGGGGGCCTACGAGCAGTACTTC. Translating it yields CASTIQGAYEQYF. Together with reference TRBV5-4 and TRBJ2-7, the CDR3 gives the full variable domain: ETGVTQSPTHLIKTRGQQVTLRCSSQSGHNTVSWYQQALGQGPQFIFQYYREEENGRGNFPPRFSGLQFPNYSSELNVNALELDDSALYLCASTIQGAYEQYFGPGTRLTVT.

For the CDR3, the DNA is TGTGCCAGCAGTGACCAGACGGGCAGGGCGGCTGGCTACACCTTC. This codes for CASSDQTGRAAGYTF. The chain joins TRBV6-4 to TRBJ1-2; TRBD1 might be the D (5 bases). CDR3 size: 15 residues. Trimming shortened V by 2 bases and J by 7 bases, and 17 bases separated the two germline ends. CDR1 and CDR2 (germline): MRHNA, SNTAGT.

The sample holds a few counts of this clone. V gene TRBV10-3 combines with J gene TRBJ2-7, with 9 bases identical to TRBD1. J lost 5 bases, V lost 5 bases, and 7 bases had no gene match. The germline V gene has CDR1 ENHRY and CDR2 SYGVKD. CDR3 length: 14 amino acids. The CDR3 DNA follows: TGTGCCATCAGTTTTCGGACAGGGGAACACGAGCAGTACTTC. Residues: CAISFRTGEHEQYF.

This sequence joins TRBV30 and TRBJ2-3; possible D gene TRBD1, 5 bases. V was clipped by 4 bases and J by 1 base, with 15 bases between them. The CDR3 loop spans 15 amino acids. Germline assignment: CDR1 GTSNPN and CDR2 SVGIG (reference sequence). The CDR3 is CAWTGPPRGTDTQYF. Written as DNA, the CDR3 is TGTGCCTGGACAGGGCCCCCCAGGGGCACAGATACGCAGTATTTT.

The rearrangement links TRBV7-2 to TRBJ2-3, with TRBD2 matching over 13 bases. This CDR3 is 18 amino acids long. Germline values: CDR1 SGHTA, CDR2 FQGNSA. Trimming took 6 bases from V and 0 from J; bases not matched to a gene: 9. CDR3 nucleotides: TGTGCCAGCAGATCACGTGGACTAGCGGGGGCTAGCACAGATACGCAGTATTTT. Translation: CASRSRGLAGASTDTQYF.

This clone was counted a few times. This chain connects TRBV5-4 to TRBJ2-7; D not resolved. Germline V lookup: CDR1 SGHNT, CDR2 YYREEE (reference sequence). The CDR3 totals 15 residues. V lost 0 bases and J lost 0, with 10 bases in between. CDR3 amino acids: CASSLDRSASYEQYF. As DNA, the CDR3 is TGTGCCAGCAGCTTGGACCGGTCCGCCTCCTACGAGCAGTACTTC.

This clone has only a few counts. The chain recombines TRBV5-1 with TRBJ1-1, with 7 bases matching TRBD1. CDR1 is SGHRS and CDR2 is YFSETQ in the germline V gene. V shed 0 bases, J shed 0 bases, and the junction held 8 bases outside the gene matches. The length of the CDR3 is 17 residues. The DNA of the CDR3 is TGCGCCAGCAGCTTGGCCGGGGTGGGACAGATGAACACTGAAGCTTTCTTT. It specifies CASSLAGVGQMNTEAFF.

The genes are TRBV5-6 and TRBJ2-2, with 8 bases fitting TRBD1. Trimming cost V 4 bases and J 6 bases; bases outside gene matches: 11. The CDR3 is made up of 16 amino acids. The germline V gene encodes CDR1 SGHDT and CDR2 YYEEEE. CDR3: CASSPIDRGAPGELFF. DNA of the CDR3: TGTGCCAGCAGCCCCATCGACAGGGGCGCTCCCGGGGAGCTGTTTTTT.

This clone was seen only a few times. The chain has TRBV30 and TRBJ2-3; tentatively, D is TRBD1 (6 bases). The V end lost 3 bases, the J end lost 5 bases, and 9 bases lay between the germline ends. The CDR3 contains 12 residues. Looked up from germline, CDR1 is GTSNPN and CDR2 is SVGIG (reference sequence). DNA for the CDR3: TGTGCCTGGAGCACAGGGATAGATACGCAGTATTTT. Amino acids: CAWSTGIDTQYF.

This clone was observed a few times. The V call is TRBV11-2, the J call TRBJ2-7; 8 bases match TRBD2. Germline V gene lookup returns CDR1 SGHAT and CDR2 FQNNGV. Trimming removed 2 bases from V and 10 bases from J; junction bases left unmatched: 7. This CDR3 has 13 amino acids. CDR3 coding DNA: TGTGCCAGCAGCTTATCGCGGACTAGCTCCCAGTACTTC. Amino acid sequence: CASSLSRTSSQYF.